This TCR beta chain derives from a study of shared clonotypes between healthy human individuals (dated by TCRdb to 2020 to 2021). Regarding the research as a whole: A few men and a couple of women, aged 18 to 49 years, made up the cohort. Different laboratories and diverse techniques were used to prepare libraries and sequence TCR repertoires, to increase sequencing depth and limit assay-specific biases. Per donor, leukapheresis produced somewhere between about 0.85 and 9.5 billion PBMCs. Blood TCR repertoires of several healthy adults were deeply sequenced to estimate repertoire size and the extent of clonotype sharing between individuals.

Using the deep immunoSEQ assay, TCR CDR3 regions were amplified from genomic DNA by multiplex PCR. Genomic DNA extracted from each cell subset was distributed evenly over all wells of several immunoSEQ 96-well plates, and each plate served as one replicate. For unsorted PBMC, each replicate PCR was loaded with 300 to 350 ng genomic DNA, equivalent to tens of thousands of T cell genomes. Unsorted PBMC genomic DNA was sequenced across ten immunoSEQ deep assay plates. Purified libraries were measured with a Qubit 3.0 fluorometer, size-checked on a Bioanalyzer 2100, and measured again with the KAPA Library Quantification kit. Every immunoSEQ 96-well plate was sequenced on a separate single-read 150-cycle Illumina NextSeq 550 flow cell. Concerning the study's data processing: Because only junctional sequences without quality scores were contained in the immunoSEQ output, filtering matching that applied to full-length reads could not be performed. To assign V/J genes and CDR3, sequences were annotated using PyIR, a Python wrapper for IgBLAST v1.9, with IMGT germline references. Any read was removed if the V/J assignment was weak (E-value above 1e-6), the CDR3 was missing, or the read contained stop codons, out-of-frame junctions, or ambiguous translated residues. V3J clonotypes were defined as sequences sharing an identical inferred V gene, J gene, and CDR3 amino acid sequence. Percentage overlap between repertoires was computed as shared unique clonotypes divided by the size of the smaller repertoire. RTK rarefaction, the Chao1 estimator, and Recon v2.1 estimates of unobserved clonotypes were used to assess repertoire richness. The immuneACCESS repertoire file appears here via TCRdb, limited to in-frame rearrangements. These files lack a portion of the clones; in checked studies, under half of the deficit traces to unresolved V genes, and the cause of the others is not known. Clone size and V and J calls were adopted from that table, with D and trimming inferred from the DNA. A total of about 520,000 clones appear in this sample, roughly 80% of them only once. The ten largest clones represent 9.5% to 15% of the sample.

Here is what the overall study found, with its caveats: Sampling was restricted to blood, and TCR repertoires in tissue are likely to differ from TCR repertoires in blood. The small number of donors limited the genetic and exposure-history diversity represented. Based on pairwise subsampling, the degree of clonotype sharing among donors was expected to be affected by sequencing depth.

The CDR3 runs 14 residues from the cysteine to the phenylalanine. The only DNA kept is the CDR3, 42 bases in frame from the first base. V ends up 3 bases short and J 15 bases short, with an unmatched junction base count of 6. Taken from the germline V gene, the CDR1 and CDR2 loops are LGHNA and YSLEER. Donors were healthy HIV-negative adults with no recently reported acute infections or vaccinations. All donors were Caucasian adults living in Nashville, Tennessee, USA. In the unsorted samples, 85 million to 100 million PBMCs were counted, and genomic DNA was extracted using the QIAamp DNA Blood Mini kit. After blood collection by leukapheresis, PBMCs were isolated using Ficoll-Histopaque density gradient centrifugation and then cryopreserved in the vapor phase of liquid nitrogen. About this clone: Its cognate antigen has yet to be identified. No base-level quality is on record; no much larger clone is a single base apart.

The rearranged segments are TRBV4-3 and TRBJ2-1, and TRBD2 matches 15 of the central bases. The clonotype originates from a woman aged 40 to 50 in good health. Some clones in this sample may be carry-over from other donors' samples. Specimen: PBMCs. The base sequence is TGCGCCAGCAGCCAGGCTCGGACTAGCGGGAGGGCGTTCTTC. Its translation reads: CASSQARTSGRAFF.